This is a list of T cell receptor beta chains from one sample in a study of blood T cell repertoires in COVID-19. The protocol was immunoSEQ multiplex PCR, while the TCRdb copy is restricted to in-frame clones and leaves out a portion. This sample has 110,000 to 150,000 clones; 65% to 90% occur once, and the top ten carry less than 3%. The source material was peripheral blood. These receptors were taken from a man aged 50 to 59 with acute or convalescent COVID-19. Both conserved end residues are part of each CDR3. D genes are given only for firm matches. The size of a clone is reported for some rows only, either as once, few or many, or as a class for expanded clones.

D,size,V,J,CDR3,DNA
TRBD1,.,TRBV5-5,TRBJ2-5,CASSLARRQGAGETQYF,TGTGCCAGCAGCTTGGCCCGTAGACAGGGGGCTGGAGAGACCCAGTACTTC
TRBD1,.,TRBV7-9,TRBJ1-2,CASSFHDRGHHYGYTF,TGTGCCAGCAGCTTCCACGACAGGGGGCATCACTATGGCTACACCTTC
.,.,TRBV27,TRBJ2-1,CASASTGAYNEQFF,TGTGCCAGCGCATCTACGGGAGCCTACAATGAGCAGTTCTTC
.,.,TRBV11-2,TRBJ1-5,CASSLFADSNQPQHF,TGTGCCAGCAGCTTATTTGCGGATAGCAATCAGCCCCAGCATTTT
TRBD1,.,TRBV6-6,TRBJ2-5,CASSLRQGQETQYF,TGTGCCAGCAGTCTACGACAGGGCCAAGAGACCCAGTACTTC
.,few,TRBV30,TRBJ2-4,CAWALTLEEGLAKNIQYF,TGTGCCTGGGCCCTAACCCTTGAGGAGGGGCTAGCCAAAAACATTCAGTACTTC
TRBD2,.,TRBV6-5,TRBJ2-1,CASSYSTLAGGSEQFF,TGTGCCAGCAGTTACTCGACACTAGCGGGGGGAAGTGAGCAGTTCTTC
.,few,TRBV9,TRBJ1-4,CASSKGAATNEKLFF,TGTGCCAGCAGCAAAGGAGCCGCAACTAATGAAAAACTGTTTTTT
.,.,TRBV6-1,TRBJ1-2,CASSPGLNYGYTF,TGTGCCAGCAGCCCGGGACTGAACTATGGCTACACCTTC
TRBD2,.,TRBV2,TRBJ2-7,CASSLGLEVYEQYF,TGTGCCAGCAGCCTGGGACTAGAGGTCTACGAGCAGTACTTC
.,.,TRBV2,TRBJ1-6,CASGPRDNSPLHF,TGTGCCAGCGGGCCTCGCGATAATTCACCCCTCCACTTT
.,.,TRBV7-8,TRBJ1-2,CASSYPGRGYTF,TGTGCCAGCAGCTATCCAGGGCGAGGCTACACCTTC
TRBD1,.,TRBV28,TRBJ1-4,CASSSADRVFEKLFF,TGTGCCAGCAGTTCAGCGGACAGGGTTTTTGAAAAACTGTTTTTT
.,.,TRBV7-8,TRBJ1-1,CASTRYTEAFF,TGTGCCAGCACCCGCTACACTGAAGCTTTCTTT
.,.,TRBV2,TRBJ1-4,CASKRIQGPTNEKLFF,TGTGCCAGCAAAAGGATCCAGGGCCCAACTAATGAAAAACTGTTTTTT
.,medium-sized,TRBV20-1,TRBJ2-1,CSASVRDLSHNEQFF,TGCAGTGCTAGTGTACGGGATTTGTCCCACAATGAGCAGTTCTTC
TRBD2,.,TRBV2,TRBJ2-5,CASGTNQETQYF,TGTGCCAGCGGGACTAACCAAGAGACCCAGTACTTC
TRBD2,.,TRBV19,TRBJ2-1,CASRDLAGDYNEQFF,TGTGCCAGTAGGGATTTAGCGGGGGACTACAATGAGCAGTTCTTC
.,.,TRBV7-8,TRBJ1-5,CASSLRGYSNQPQHF,TGTGCCAGCAGCTTAAGAGGATATAGCAATCAGCCCCAGCATTTT
TRBD1,.,TRBV5-6,TRBJ1-2,CASLDRGGYGYTF,TGTGCCAGCCTTGACAGGGGCGGCTATGGCTACACCTTC
TRBD1,.,TRBV9,TRBJ1-1,CASSPGQSLIAFF,TGTGCCAGCAGCCCGGGACAGTCGCTAATAGCTTTCTTT
.,.,TRBV9,TRBJ1-5,CASSVSPGVDGQPQHF,TGTGCCAGCAGCGTATCGCCCGGGGTTGACGGACAGCCCCAGCATTTT
TRBD1,.,TRBV7-9,TRBJ1-4,CASSFQGATNEKLFF,TGTGCCAGCAGCTTTCAGGGGGCAACTAATGAAAAACTGTTTTTT
.,.,TRBV6-4,TRBJ1-4,CASSAHSGTNEKLFF,TGTGCCAGCAGTGCCCACAGCGGAACTAATGAAAAACTGTTTTTT
TRBD2,.,TRBV10-3,TRBJ2-3,CAIMSGRAATDTQYF,TGTGCCATCATGAGCGGGAGGGCCGCTACAGATACGCAGTATTTT
TRBD1,few,TRBV29-1,TRBJ2-5,CSVEKDRSETQYF,TGCAGCGTTGAAAAGGACAGGAGTGAGACCCAGTACTTC
.,.,TRBV5-1,TRBJ1-1,CASSLEGQREAFF,TGCGCCAGCAGCCTCGAGGGTCAACGTGAAGCTTTCTTT
.,.,TRBV2,TRBJ2-5,CASSAGESWAQYF,TGTGCCAGCAGTGCGGGGGAATCGTGGGCCCAGTACTTC
.,.,TRBV2,TRBJ1-1,CASSEDPIPHGWSTEAFF,TGTGCCAGCAGTGAAGACCCCATCCCACACGGGTGGAGCACTGAAGCTTTCTTT
.,.,TRBV28,TRBJ1-1,CASSLYPTDTEAFF,TGTGCCAGCAGCCTATATCCCACAGACACTGAAGCTTTCTTT
TRBD2,.,TRBV5-3,TRBJ2-1,CARSFEAGFRDEQFF,TGTGCCAGAAGCTTCGAAGCGGGATTCAGGGATGAGCAGTTCTTC
.,once,TRBV29-1,TRBJ2-7,CSELDAGFPSYEQYF,TGCAGCGAGCTCGATGCAGGGTTCCCCTCCTACGAGCAGTACTTC
.,.,TRBV7-9,TRBJ1-5,CASSLGQTSNQPQHF,TGTGCCAGCAGCTTAGGACAGACCAGCAATCAGCCCCAGCATTTT
.,.,TRBV13,TRBJ1-2,CASSPGSAPDGYTF,TGTGCCAGCAGCCCAGGGTCGGCTCCCGATGGCTACACCTTC
TRBD1,.,TRBV6-5,TRBJ1-2,CASSRGQELYGYTF,TGTGCCAGCAGCCGTGGACAGGAGCTCTATGGCTACACCTTC
.,few,TRBV4-1,TRBJ1-1,CASSQDRGRAIGTEAFF,TGCGCCAGCAGCCAAGATAGAGGCAGGGCAATAGGGACTGAAGCTTTCTTT
.,.,TRBV12-3/TRBV12-4,TRBJ1-1,CASSLGTEAFF,TGTGCCAGCAGTTTGGGGACAGAAGCTTTCTTT
.,.,TRBV5-4,TRBJ2-7,CASSSRGSYEQYF,TGTGCCAGCAGCTCGCGGGGTTCCTACGAGCAGTACTTC
TRBD1,.,TRBV3-1/TRBV3-2,TRBJ2-7,CASSIGQGSYEQYF,TGTGCCAGCAGCATTGGACAGGGTTCCTACGAGCAGTACTTC
.,.,TRBV5-4,TRBJ2-5,CASSSHGAPGTQYF,TGTGCCAGCAGCTCGCATGGGGCTCCAGGGACCCAGTACTTC
.,.,TRBV6-5,TRBJ1-2,CASRTAGDNYGYTF,TGTGCCAGCAGGACCGCGGGGGACAACTATGGCTACACCTTC
.,once,TRBV5-4,TRBJ1-4,CASSFSPEEKLFF,TGTGCCAGCAGCTTCTCCCCGGAGGAAAAACTGTTTTTT
TRBD1,.,TRBV29-1,TRBJ2-7,CSAEGTGTGNYEQYF,TGCAGCGCGGAGGGAACCGGGACAGGGAACTACGAGCAGTACTTC
TRBD2,.,TRBV10-1,TRBJ2-3,CASSAQVETSGRSAQYF,TGCGCCAGCAGTGCCCAGGTGGAGACTAGCGGGAGGTCTGCGCAGTATTTT
TRBD1,.,TRBV3-1/TRBV3-2,TRBJ2-1,CASSRGDRDEQFF,TGTGCCAGCTCCCGAGGGGACAGGGATGAGCAGTTCTTC
TRBD1,.,TRBV5-1,TRBJ1-5,CASSLGGTAVPQPQHF,TGCGCCAGCAGCTTGGGGGGGACAGCCGTCCCCCAGCCCCAGCATTTT
.,.,TRBV6-5,TRBJ2-7,CASSSAQGGYEQYF,TGTGCCAGCAGTTCGGCGCAGGGGGGATACGAGCAGTACTTC